This T cell receptor (beta chain) was documented in a study of long-term antiretroviral therapy in people with HIV. Germline CDR1 and CDR2: SQVTM and ANQGSEA. This CDR3 comprises 11 residues. V gave up 2 bases and J gave up 6 bases, with 7 bases separating them. In the case of this clone: The antigen is undetermined.

Sequencing relied on immunoSEQ assay v3.0, run at survey level. This table comes from immunoSEQ multiplex PCR, and its TCRdb copy is limited to in-frame clones, with some not included. The profile shows thousands of clones, under 80% of them singletons. Study outcomes and limitations: Upon ART, diversity increased but remained lower than transplant donor controls.

The chain combines TRBV29-1 with TRBJ1-2, with D unresolved. The TCR sequence derives from a man between 40 and 49 years old with HIV. Specimen: unsorted PBMCs, collected 0.5 years before starting antiretroviral therapy. The CDR3 bases are TGCAGCGTTGAATCCAGAAATGGCTACACCTTC. This codes for CSVESRNGYTF.